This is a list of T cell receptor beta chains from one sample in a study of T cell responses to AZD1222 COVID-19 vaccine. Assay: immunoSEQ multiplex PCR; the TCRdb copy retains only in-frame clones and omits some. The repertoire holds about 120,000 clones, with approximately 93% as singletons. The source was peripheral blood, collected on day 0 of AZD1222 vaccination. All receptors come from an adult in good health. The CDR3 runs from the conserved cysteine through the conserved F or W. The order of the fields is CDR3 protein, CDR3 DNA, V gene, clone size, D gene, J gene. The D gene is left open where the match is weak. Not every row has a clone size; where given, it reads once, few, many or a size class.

CDR3 protein: CASSAGFVSNQPQHF
CDR3 DNA: TGTGCCAGCAGCGCGGGGTTTGTGAGCAATCAGCCCCAGCATTTT
V gene: TRBV9
clone size: .
D gene: .
J gene: TRBJ1-5

CDR3 protein: CASSFRTGGTGELFF
CDR3 DNA: TGTGCCAGCAGTTTCAGGACAGGGGGCACCGGGGAGCTGTTTTTT
V gene: TRBV6-5
clone size: .
D gene: TRBD1
J gene: TRBJ2-2

CDR3 protein: CASKLLANTGELFF
CDR3 DNA: TGTGCCAGCAAATTACTAGCGAACACCGGGGAGCTGTTTTTT
V gene: TRBV6-5
clone size: .
D gene: .
J gene: TRBJ2-2

CDR3 protein: CASSLRGQGGLSYEQYF
CDR3 DNA: TGTGCCAGCTCGCTACGAGGACAGGGGGGCCTCTCCTACGAGCAGTACTTC
V gene: TRBV18
clone size: .
D gene: TRBD1
J gene: TRBJ2-7

CDR3 protein: CASRIPSYEQYF
CDR3 DNA: TGTGCCAGCAGAATACCCTCCTACGAGCAGTACTTC
V gene: TRBV6-5
clone size: .
D gene: .
J gene: TRBJ2-7

CDR3 protein: CASSIGGASEQYF
CDR3 DNA: TGTGCCAGTAGTATTGGGGGGGCAAGCGAGCAGTACTTC
V gene: TRBV19
clone size: .
D gene: .
J gene: TRBJ2-7

CDR3 protein: CASSYGEGVTEAFF
CDR3 DNA: TGTGCCAGCAGTTACGGGGAGGGTGTCACTGAAGCTTTCTTT
V gene: TRBV6-6
clone size: .
D gene: .
J gene: TRBJ1-1

CDR3 protein: CASSMLYSHSNQPQHF
CDR3 DNA: TGTGCCAGTAGTATGCTTTACAGTCATAGCAATCAGCCCCAGCATTTT
V gene: TRBV19
clone size: .
D gene: .
J gene: TRBJ1-5

CDR3 protein: CASSPGIVAVASGGQSYEQYF
CDR3 DNA: TGTGCCAGCAGTCCCGGAATAGTCGCCGTGGCTAGCGGGGGCCAGAGCTACGAGCAGTACTTC
V gene: TRBV6-6
clone size: .
D gene: TRBD2
J gene: TRBJ2-7

CDR3 protein: CASSEYSSGNTIYF
CDR3 DNA: TGTGCCAGCAGTGAATACAGCTCTGGAAACACCATATATTTT
V gene: TRBV2
clone size: .
D gene: .
J gene: TRBJ1-3

CDR3 protein: CASSIPRSRASNQPQHF
CDR3 DNA: TGTGCCAGTAGTATACCCAGGTCCCGGGCGAGCAATCAGCCCCAGCATTTT
V gene: TRBV19
clone size: once
D gene: .
J gene: TRBJ1-5

CDR3 protein: CASSLSGTNEKLFF
CDR3 DNA: TGTGCCAGCAGCTTATCAGGAACTAATGAAAAACTGTTTTTT
V gene: TRBV7-9
clone size: .
D gene: .
J gene: TRBJ1-4

CDR3 protein: CASSLRDRVGSYNSPLHF
CDR3 DNA: TGTGCCAGCAGTTTACGAGACAGGGTGGGCTCCTATAATTCACCCCTCCACTTT
V gene: TRBV27
clone size: .
D gene: TRBD1
J gene: TRBJ1-6

CDR3 protein: CASSGTGMTQPQHF
CDR3 DNA: TGTGCCAGCAGCGGGACAGGGATGACACAGCCCCAGCATTTT
V gene: TRBV2
clone size: few
D gene: TRBD1
J gene: TRBJ1-5

CDR3 protein: CASSRDIATNEKLFF
CDR3 DNA: TGCGCCAGCAGCCGGGACATTGCAACTAATGAAAAACTGTTTTTT
V gene: TRBV5-1
clone size: .
D gene: .
J gene: TRBJ1-4

CDR3 protein: CAWRLQGINNSPLHF
CDR3 DNA: TGTGCCTGGAGGTTACAGGGGATAAATAATTCACCCCTCCACTTT
V gene: TRBV30
clone size: .
D gene: TRBD1
J gene: TRBJ1-6

CDR3 protein: CASSDGVEKLFF
CDR3 DNA: TGTGCCAGCAGTGACGGGGTCGAAAAACTGTTTTTT
V gene: TRBV2
clone size: .
D gene: .
J gene: TRBJ1-4

CDR3 protein: CASSQLQGKPFYGYTF
CDR3 DNA: TGTGCCAGCAGCCAACTACAGGGCAAACCCTTCTATGGCTACACCTTC
V gene: TRBV14
clone size: once
D gene: .
J gene: TRBJ1-2

CDR3 protein: CARLESTGNSNQPQHF
CDR3 DNA: TGTGCCAGGTTGGAAAGTACGGGGAATAGCAATCAGCCCCAGCATTTT
V gene: TRBV27
clone size: .
D gene: .
J gene: TRBJ1-5

CDR3 protein: CASSGGNTNSPLHF
CDR3 DNA: TGCGCCAGCAGTGGAGGAAACACTAATTCACCCCTCCACTTT
V gene: TRBV5-1
clone size: .
D gene: .
J gene: TRBJ1-6

CDR3 protein: CATSDGLAGGFSTDTQYF
CDR3 DNA: TGTGCCACTTCAGACGGACTAGCGGGGGGGTTTAGCACAGATACGCAGTATTTT
V gene: TRBV24-1
clone size: .
D gene: TRBD2
J gene: TRBJ2-3

CDR3 protein: CASSQDGTSEDEQFF
CDR3 DNA: TGCGCCAGCAGCCAAGATGGGACTAGCGAAGATGAGCAGTTCTTC
V gene: TRBV4-1
clone size: .
D gene: TRBD2
J gene: TRBJ2-1

CDR3 protein: CASSLSGGTEAFF
CDR3 DNA: TGTGCCAGCAGCTTATCAGGGGGCACTGAAGCTTTCTTT
V gene: TRBV11-3
clone size: many
D gene: TRBD1
J gene: TRBJ1-1

CDR3 protein: CASSLGPGFEGAFF
CDR3 DNA: TGTGCCAGCAGCTTAGGACCGGGGTTCGAGGGGGCTTTCTTT
V gene: TRBV7-9
clone size: .
D gene: .
J gene: TRBJ1-1

CDR3 protein: CASSQDGGSQYF
CDR3 DNA: TGCGCCAGCAGCCAAGATGGAGGTTCGCAGTATTTT
V gene: TRBV4-3
clone size: .
D gene: .
J gene: TRBJ2-3

CDR3 protein: CASSPLTGLAYNEQFF
CDR3 DNA: TGTGCCAGCAGCCCTCTAACGGGACTAGCTTACAATGAGCAGTTCTTC
V gene: TRBV4-2
clone size: .
D gene: TRBD2
J gene: TRBJ2-1

CDR3 protein: CATSDGTVEAFF
CDR3 DNA: TGTGCCACCAGTGACGGGACAGTTGAAGCTTTCTTT
V gene: TRBV24-1
clone size: .
D gene: TRBD1
J gene: TRBJ1-1

CDR3 protein: CASSLVWGQTYEQYF
CDR3 DNA: TGTGCCAGCAGCTTGGTTTGGGGTCAGACCTACGAGCAGTACTTC
V gene: TRBV5-6
clone size: .
D gene: .
J gene: TRBJ2-7

CDR3 protein: CASSLGQGMTTNYGYTF
CDR3 DNA: TGTGCCAGCAGCCTCGGACAGGGGATGACAACTAACTATGGCTACACCTTC
V gene: TRBV3-1/TRBV3-2
clone size: .
D gene: TRBD1
J gene: TRBJ1-2

CDR3 protein: CASSPNPGPRAYEQYF
CDR3 DNA: TGTGCCAGCAGTCCCAATCCGGGGCCAAGGGCCTACGAGCAGTACTTC
V gene: TRBV6-2/TRBV6-3
clone size: few
D gene: .
J gene: TRBJ2-7

CDR3 protein: CASSLSAFPYEQYF
CDR3 DNA: TGTGCCAGCAGTTTGAGCGCTTTTCCCTACGAGCAGTACTTC
V gene: TRBV28
clone size: .
D gene: .
J gene: TRBJ2-7

CDR3 protein: CASSPPVRGRTEAFF
CDR3 DNA: TGTGCCAGCTCACCACCGGTACGGGGACGGACTGAAGCTTTCTTT
V gene: TRBV18
clone size: .
D gene: .
J gene: TRBJ1-1

CDR3 protein: CASSPAGGGLYEQYF
CDR3 DNA: TGTGCCAGCAGCCCCGCGGGGGGGGGCCTGTACGAGCAGTACTTC
V gene: TRBV7-3
clone size: .
D gene: TRBD2
J gene: TRBJ2-7

CDR3 protein: CASSVAETFGYTF
CDR3 DNA: TGTGCCAGCAGCGTAGCTGAGACATTTGGCTACACCTTC
V gene: TRBV9
clone size: .
D gene: .
J gene: TRBJ1-2

CDR3 protein: CASSDWQKHEKLFF
CDR3 DNA: TGTGCCAGCAGTGATTGGCAGAAGCATGAAAAACTGTTTTTT
V gene: TRBV6-1
clone size: .
D gene: .
J gene: TRBJ1-4

CDR3 protein: CATSDPKGSGQPQHF
CDR3 DNA: TGTGCCACCAGTGACCCGAAGGGATCGGGTCAGCCCCAGCATTTT
V gene: TRBV24-1
clone size: once
D gene: .
J gene: TRBJ1-5

CDR3 protein: CASSLTGLYNSPLHF
CDR3 DNA: TGTGCCAGCAGCCTTACAGGGCTCTATAATTCACCCCTCCACTTT
V gene: TRBV7-2
clone size: once
D gene: .
J gene: TRBJ1-6

CDR3 protein: CASRGTGRFTDTQYF
CDR3 DNA: TGTGCCAGCAGGGGGACAGGGAGATTCACAGATACGCAGTATTTT
V gene: TRBV6-5
clone size: once
D gene: TRBD1
J gene: TRBJ2-3

CDR3 protein: CASSPPGQGDLGRLPQNQPQHF
CDR3 DNA: TGTGCCAGCTCACCACCGGGACAGGGTGATCTCGGGCGTCTTCCGCAAAATCAGCCCCAGCATTTT
V gene: TRBV18
clone size: once
D gene: TRBD1
J gene: TRBJ1-5

CDR3 protein: CASSHSLVRGTNQPQHF
CDR3 DNA: TGCGCCAGCAGCCACTCCCTGGTCCGGGGAACCAATCAGCCCCAGCATTTT
V gene: TRBV4-3
clone size: .
D gene: .
J gene: TRBJ1-5

CDR3 protein: CASSFGTHEQYF
CDR3 DNA: TGTGCCAGCAGCTTTGGTACCCACGAGCAGTACTTC
V gene: TRBV5-6
clone size: once
D gene: .
J gene: TRBJ2-7

CDR3 protein: CASSLGPPLRGNEKLFF
CDR3 DNA: TGTGCCAGCAGCTTGGGCCCGCCGCTTCGTGGTAATGAAAAACTGTTTTTT
V gene: TRBV5-5
clone size: .
D gene: .
J gene: TRBJ1-4

CDR3 protein: CASSLEAGDGYTF
CDR3 DNA: TGTGCCAGCAGCTTAGAGGCAGGTGATGGCTACACCTTC
V gene: TRBV7-9
clone size: .
D gene: .
J gene: TRBJ1-2